These 9 T cell receptor beta chains share one sample of origin, sequenced in a study of molecular identifiers for immune sequencing clone quantification (dated by TCRdb to between 2017 and 2018). Receptor amplification or capture employed PCR. Sequencing was performed on an Illumina HiSeq 4000. TCRdb passed the public sequencing reads through fastp at Q25 and MiXCR, retaining productive beta sequences. Rows are combined by CDR3 protein, so each entry shows the most common genes and DNA. For this sample there are about half a million distinct CDR3 sequences; about a fifth appear just once. 0.65% to 0.95% of the sample goes to the ten largest clones. The source material was naive CD8+ T cells from blood, with Jurkat cell RNA spiked in. The meaning of the sample's cell subset or site label: FACS-sorted CD8+CD4-CCR7+CD45RA+ naive T cells. All receptors come from a human donor in good health. Some libraries in this study had Jurkat cell RNA spiked in.

The chain uses TRBV12-3 or TRBV12-4 and TRBJ1-5; D is undetermined. V was trimmed by 2 bases and J by 5 bases, leaving 7 bases between them. This CDR3 contains 13 residues. In nucleotides, the CDR3 is TGTGCCAGCAGTTTAAGTATTTATCAGCCCCAGCATTTT. This sequence encodes CASSLSIYQPQHF.

The table lists this clonotype with a few counts. This rearrangement joins TRBV29-1 to TRBJ1-2; D gene unclear. The CDR3 extends over 10 amino acids. V shed 6 bases and J shed 5 bases, with 7 bases lying between them. Looked up from germline, CDR1 is SQVTM and CDR2 is ANQGSEA. The DNA for the CDR3 is TGCAGCGTGGAGGATTATGGCTACACCTTC. As protein: CSVEDYGYTF.

This clonotype was seen just once. This sequence joins TRBV27 and TRBJ1-5, with no clear D. The CDR3 runs 19 residues. Deletions cut 10 bases from V and 0 bases from J, with 28 bases between. From germline, CDR1 is MNHEY and CDR2 SMNVEV (reference sequence). The CDR3 nucleotides read TGTGCCACCTCCGGCCCTTTTTACTGGGCTGACCATAGCAATCAGCCCCAGCATTTT. Translation gives CATSGPFYWADHSNQPQHF.

The table lists this clonotype with many counts. CDR3 region: CAISESGLAGVEQYF. The CDR3 DNA sequence: TGTGCCATCAGTGAGTCGGGGTTAGCGGGAGTCGAGCAGTACTTC. V usage is TRBV10-3 and J usage is TRBJ2-7; 9 bases are shared with TRBD2. The ends lost 0 bases at V and 6 bases at J; junction bases unmatched: 6. Germline-derived CDR1 and CDR2 are ENHRY and SYGVKD. This CDR3 is built from 15 residues.

This clonotype came up a few times. The chain carries TRBV7-9 and TRBJ1-6; D is uncertain. The V end lost 2 bases, the J end lost 6 bases, and 8 bases lay between the germline ends. CDR3 length equals 14 residues. Germline-derived CDR1 and CDR2 are SEHNR and FQNEAQ (reference sequence). The CDR3 DNA sequence: TGTGCCAGCAGCTTAAGTCAGCCTAATTCACCCCTCCACTTT. Amino acids: CASSLSQPNSPLHF. Using reference TRBV7-9 and TRBJ1-6 for the parts outside the CDR3, the full variable domain is DTGVSQNPRHKITKRGQNVTFRCDPISEHNRLYWYRQTLGQGPEFLTYFQNEAQLEKSRLLSDRFSAERPKGSFSTLEIQRTEQGDSAMYLCASSLSQPNSPLHFGNGTRLTVT.

This chain uses TRBV6-4 with TRBJ2-7, with D hard to call. This CDR3 region has 11 residues. Between the trimmed V and J ends, which lost 11 bases and 3 bases, there was a span of 11 bases. CDR1 and CDR2 from the germline V gene are MRHNA and SNTAGT. CDR3 sequence (DNA): TGTGCCGGAAGGACCCTCTACGAGCAGTACTTC. This encodes CAGRTLYEQYF.

The rearrangement joins TRBV5-4 to TRBJ1-1, with 8 bases lining up with TRBD1. The V gene end was trimmed by 6 bases and the J gene end by 9 bases; junction bases not matched to a gene: 10. Per germline, CDR1 SGHNT and CDR2 YYREEE (reference sequence). This CDR3 contains 13 residues. CDR3 protein: CASIQTGETKAFF. For the CDR3, the DNA is TGTGCCAGCATCCAGACAGGGGAAACTAAAGCTTTCTTT.

V gene TRBV4-3 combines with J gene TRBJ2-1; D is uncertain. V was pared by 1 base and J by 4 bases, with 8 bases between. The CDR3 has 14 amino acids. Germline V gene data show CDR1 as LGHNA and CDR2 as YSLEER. The CDR3 DNA is TGCGCCAGCAGCCAAGGGGCAGAGTACAATGAGCAGTTCTTC. Translating it yields CASSQGAEYNEQFF.

The V call is TRBV6-2 or TRBV6-3, the J call TRBJ2-7; perhaps TRBD2 as D (5 bases). V was shortened by 5 bases and J by 3 bases, with 11 bases between the two germline ends. CDR1 and CDR2 from the germline V gene are MNHEY and SVGEGT. This CDR3 has 13 residues. In DNA, the CDR3 is TGTGCCAGCAGTCTCTCGGGAATCTACGAGCAGTACTTC. Translation gives CASSLSGIYEQYF.